These 19 T cell receptor beta chains share one sample of origin, sequenced in a study of cytomegalovirus exposure and HLA in healthy donors. PCR employed 60 Vbeta and 13 Jbeta primers. Data came from immunoSEQ multiplex PCR; TCRdb stores just in-frame clones and leaves some out. Among about 140,000 clones, roughly 75% were seen once, and the ten largest hold over 6.5%. Sequencing was done on a sample of PBMCs. These receptors were collected from a man in his forties in good health and CMV-seropositive.

The chain recombines TRBV4-1 with TRBJ1-2, with 7 bases aligning to TRBD1. The CDR3 runs 15 residues. J was trimmed by 6 bases and V by 0 bases; bases with no gene match: 7. Germline values: CDR1 MGHRA, CDR2 YSYEKL. CDR3 region: CASSQDDRAQDGYTF. The CDR3 region has the DNA TGCGCCAGCAGCCAAGACGACAGGGCTCAAGATGGCTACACCTTC.

This chain uses TRBV7-6 with TRBJ2-1, with D perhaps matching TRBD2 (5 bases). The CDR3 extends over 16 amino acids. V lost 4 bases and J 0 bases, leaving 13 bases between the germline ends. Germline V gene data show CDR1 as SGHVS and CDR2 as FNYEAQ. The CDR3 nucleotides read TGTGCCAGCAGCTCAGGAGGCCCCAGCTCCTACAATGAGCAGTTCTTC. It specifies CASSSGGPSSYNEQFF.

V usage is TRBV4-1 and J usage is TRBJ2-7; 9 nucleotides align to TRBD1. Germline values: CDR1 MGHRA, CDR2 YSYEKL. The CDR3 is 15 residues long. The V gene end was trimmed by 4 bases and the J gene end by 5 bases; junction bases not matched to a gene: 9. CDR3 in DNA: TGCGCCAGCAGCCTTCGAGTACAGGGGGCTAACGAGCAGTACTTC. It codes for CASSLRVQGANEQYF.

This chain connects TRBV6-5 to TRBJ1-4; D gene unclear. Per germline, CDR1 MNHEY and CDR2 SVGAGI. The CDR3 sequence is 12 residues long. Deletions cut 6 bases from V and 13 bases from J, with 15 bases between. The CDR3 coding sequence is TGTGCCAGCAGCTCCCGATCGGAGAGACTGTTTTTT. This codes for CASSSRSERLFF.

A few counts support this clone. V is TRBV6-5 and J is TRBJ2-7; 12 nucleotides align to TRBD2. The trim removed 4 bases at V and 3 bases at J, leaving 4 bases unmatched. This CDR3 contains 15 residues. Germline V gives CDR1 MNHEY, CDR2 SVGAGI. CDR3 amino acids: CASSSPGLAGYEQYF. CDR3 sequence (DNA): TGTGCCAGCAGTTCCCCGGGACTAGCGGGCTACGAGCAGTACTTC.

The rearrangement joins TRBV2 to TRBJ2-5; 7 nucleotides line up with TRBD1. V lost 8 bases, J lost 2 bases, and 8 bases stayed unmatched. The germline gives CDR1 SNHLY, CDR2 FYNNEI. This CDR3 is 14 amino acids long. The CDR3: CASGGTALQETQYF. CDR3 DNA sequence: TGTGCCAGCGGTGGGACAGCCTTACAAGAGACCCAGTACTTC.

This chain connects TRBV5-4 to TRBJ1-2; perhaps TRBD1 as D (5 bases). The V gene lost 5 bases and the J gene lost 5 bases, with 7 bases spanning the gap. The CDR3 covers 11 residues. CDR1 SGHNT and CDR2 YYREEE come from the germline V gene (reference sequence). The CDR3 DNA sequence: TGTGCCAGCAGTGACAGTTATGGCTACACCTTC. It is translated as CASSDSYGYTF.

The rearrangement links TRBV7-9 to TRBJ1-5; tentative D call: TRBD1 (5 bases). The CDR3 length is 16 residues. The V gene's germline CDR1 is SEHNR and CDR2 FQNEAQ (reference sequence). The germline V and J ends were trimmed by 3 bases and 3 bases, with 15 bases remaining between them. CDR3 amino acids: CASSFNKGQINQPQHF. DNA of the CDR3: TGTGCCAGCAGCTTTAATAAGGGGCAGATCAATCAGCCCCAGCATTTT.

The chain couples TRBV4-1 to TRBJ1-6; 7 nucleotides match TRBD1. The CDR3 spans 18 residues. The J segment lost 7 bases and the V segment lost 0 bases, leaving 12 bases of the junction unmatched. Germline CDR1 reads MGHRA; CDR2 reads YSYEKL. Here the CDR3 reads CASSQEKVEGAGNSPLHF. DNA of the CDR3: TGCGCCAGCAGCCAAGAAAAGGTAGAGGGGGCTGGAAATTCACCCCTCCACTTT.

The rearrangement uses TRBV5-1 and TRBJ1-6; TRBD1 might be the D (5 bases). The germline CDR1 and CDR2 sequences are SGHRS and YFSETQ. With 6 bases removed from V and 9 bases from J, the gap between germline ends came to 13 bases. This CDR3 region has 13 residues. The CDR3: CASNQGSSSPLHF. CDR3 sequence (DNA): TGCGCCAGCAATCAGGGATCCAGTTCACCCCTCCACTTT.

The sample holds a few counts of this clone. The V call is TRBV10-3, the J call TRBJ2-3; 7 bases align to TRBD1. J gave up 0 bases and V 6 bases, and 3 bases lay outside the gene matches. The germline CDR1 and CDR2 sequences are ENHRY and SYGVKD. The CDR3 is made up of 14 amino acids. The CDR3 is CAIRQGSSTDTQYF. CDR3 DNA sequence: TGTGCCATCAGACAGGGGTCGAGCACAGATACGCAGTATTTT.

The rearrangement joins TRBV28 to TRBJ2-1, with 8 nucleotides matching TRBD1. CDR1 and CDR2 from the germline V gene are MDHEN and SYDVKM. The V and J ends lost 6 bases and 0 bases, in that order; junction bases with no gene match: 4. CDR3 length: 15 residues. DNA of the CDR3: TGTGCCAGCAGGCGGGACAGGAGCTCCTACAATGAGCAGTTCTTC. It encodes CASRRDRSSYNEQFF.

The rearrangement joins TRBV9 to TRBJ2-3; no definite D call. Germline CDR1 and CDR2: SGDLS and YYNGEE. Trimming took 0 bases from V and 3 from J, leaving 2 bases between them. The CDR3 is 12 amino acids. In nucleotides, the CDR3 is TGTGCCAGCAGCGTAGCTACAGATACGCAGTATTTT. Its translation: CASSVATDTQYF.

This chain connects TRBV4-3 to TRBJ1-2; 7 nucleotides match TRBD1. This CDR3 spans 15 amino acids. CDR1 and CDR2 (germline): LGHNA, YSLEER. V lost 5 bases and J lost 2; bases outside the gene matches: 8. CDR3 in amino acids: CASSMQAGQNYGYTF. CDR3 DNA sequence: TGCGCCAGCAGCATGCAGGCGGGACAGAACTATGGCTACACCTTC.

The chain recombines TRBV19 with TRBJ1-2; D is perhaps TRBD1 (6 bases). The CDR3 sequence is 15 residues long. The V end lost 1 base, the J end lost 2 bases, and 11 bases lay between the germline ends. Germline CDR1 is LNHDA and CDR2 is SQIVND (reference sequence). The CDR3 DNA is TGTGCCAGTAGTATAGCAGGGGACCCAAACTATGGCTACACCTTC. Its protein product is CASSIAGDPNYGYTF.

The V and J genes are TRBV7-9 and TRBJ2-2; D perhaps matches TRBD2 (7 bases). Trimming removed 4 bases at V and 6 bases at J, with 27 bases between. This CDR3 is built from 19 residues. Germline V CDR1 and CDR2: SEHNR, FQNEAQ (reference sequence). The CDR3 here is CASSSGHGRRNRAAGELFF. Written as DNA, the CDR3 is TGTGCCAGCAGCTCTGGGCACGGGAGGAGGAACAGGGCGGCCGGGGAGCTGTTTTTT.

V gene TRBV14 combines with J gene TRBJ2-3, with a weak D call TRBD1 (6 bases). This CDR3 is built from 15 residues. Deletions cut 3 bases from V and 2 bases from J, with 12 bases between. CDR1 SGHDN and CDR2 FVKESK come from the germline V gene. Here the CDR3 DNA reads TGTGCCAGCAGCCAGTCGACAGGCTACACAGATACGCAGTATTTT. Translated, it gives CASSQSTGYTDTQYF.

CDR3 amino acids: CASSQPTGVGGEQYF. The CDR3 region has the DNA TGCGCCAGCAGCCAACCCACCGGGGTCGGCGGCGAGCAGTACTTC. The J gene is TRBJ2-7, the V gene TRBV4-1; D is possibly TRBD2 (5 bases). V was shortened by 2 bases and J by 6 bases, with 17 bases between the two germline ends. Germline lookup yields CDR1 MGHRA and CDR2 YSYEKL. The CDR3 is made up of 15 amino acids.

The chain uses TRBV27 and TRBJ2-5; 10 bases line up with TRBD2. The CDR3 spans 16 residues. Germline CDR1 and CDR2: MNHEY and SMNVEV (reference sequence). The junction had 8 bases not matched to a gene; V was cut back by 5 bases and J by 2 bases. Here the CDR3 reads CASSPLAGDDQETQYF. In DNA form, the CDR3 reads TGTGCCAGCAGTCCCCTAGCGGGGGATGATCAAGAGACCCAGTACTTC.